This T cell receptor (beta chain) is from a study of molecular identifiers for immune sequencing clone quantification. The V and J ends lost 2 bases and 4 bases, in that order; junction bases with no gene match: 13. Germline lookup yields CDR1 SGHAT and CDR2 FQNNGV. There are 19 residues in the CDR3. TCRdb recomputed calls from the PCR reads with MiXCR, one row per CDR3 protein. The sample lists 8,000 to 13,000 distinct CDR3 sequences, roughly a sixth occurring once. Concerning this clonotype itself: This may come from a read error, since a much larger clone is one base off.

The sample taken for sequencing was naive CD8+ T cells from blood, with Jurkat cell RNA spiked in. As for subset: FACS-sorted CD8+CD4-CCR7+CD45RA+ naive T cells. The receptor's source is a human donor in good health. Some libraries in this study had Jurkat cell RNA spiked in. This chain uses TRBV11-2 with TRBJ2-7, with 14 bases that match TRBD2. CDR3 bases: TGTGCCAGCAGCTTACTGAGGGGGACTAGCGGGGGACCTCCTTACGAGCAGTACTTC. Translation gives CASSLLRGTSGGPPYEQYF.